These T cell receptor beta chains were read from a single sample in a study of blood T cell repertoires in COVID-19. Some clones are missing from TCRdb's copy, which holds only in-frame ones; the method was immunoSEQ multiplex PCR. The repertoire holds 40,000 to 45,000 clones, with around 90% as singletons. The specimen was peripheral blood. These receptors were collected from a man in his fifties with COVID-19, enrolled during active disease. The CDR3 runs from the conserved cysteine through the conserved F or W. D genes are given only for firm matches. A clone size is listed for some rows: how often the clone was seen (once, few, many), or a class if it is expanded.

CDR3nt	CDR3aa	abundance	v_gene	d_gene	j_gene
TGTGCCAGCAGTCGGGAGACTGGGGAAAAACTGTTTTTT	CASSRETGEKLFF	-	TRBV12-3/TRBV12-4	-	TRBJ1-4
TGCAGCGTCCGGACAGGGGGTCCCAATCAGCCCCAGCATTTT	CSVRTGGPNQPQHF	-	TRBV29-1	TRBD1	TRBJ1-5
TGTGCCAGCAGCTTGGCTGGCGGGGCTGGCTATGGCTACACCTTC	CASSLAGGAGYGYTF	-	TRBV5-6	-	TRBJ1-2
TGTGCCAGCGGGGCGGGAGGGACAGATACGCAGTATTTT	CASGAGGTDTQYF	-	TRBV2	TRBD2	TRBJ2-3
TGCGCCAGCAGCCAAGAGCCCCGAGGGAACTACAATGAGCAGTTCTTC	CASSQEPRGNYNEQFF	-	TRBV4-1	-	TRBJ2-1
TGCGCCAGCAGCCAAGTCGGGGGGAGGCAGCCCCAGCATTTT	CASSQVGGRQPQHF	-	TRBV4-1	-	TRBJ1-5
TGTGCCAGCAGGCCTCCCGGGACAGGGAACTATGGCTACACCTTC	CASRPPGTGNYGYTF	-	TRBV6-6	TRBD1	TRBJ1-2
TGTGCCAGCACCCGGGGGGGGGCTTCCTACAATGAGCAGTTCTTC	CASTRGGASYNEQFF	-	TRBV5-4	TRBD2	TRBJ2-1
TGTGCCAGCAGTGCGTACAGAGCAAACTATGGCTACACCTTC	CASSAYRANYGYTF	few	TRBV2	-	TRBJ1-2
TGCGCCAGCAGCTTGGGGGTGGAGTTGAACGAAAAACTGTTTTTT	CASSLGVELNEKLFF	-	TRBV5-1	-	TRBJ1-4
TGCGCCAGCAGACTCCTAGCGGGAGTCTCCTACGAGCAGTACTTC	CASRLLAGVSYEQYF	-	TRBV5-1	TRBD2	TRBJ2-7
TGTGCCAGCTCCCCAGGGCGGGAGCCCCCAGATACGCAGTATTTT	CASSPGREPPDTQYF	-	TRBV18	TRBD2	TRBJ2-3
TGCGCCAGCAGCCAGAGGGGACAAGGCCTCCACTTT	CASSQRGQGLHF	few	TRBV4-1	-	TRBJ1-6
TGTGCCTGGAGTACTCTCACTGAAGCTTTCTTT	CAWSTLTEAFF	-	TRBV30	-	TRBJ1-1
TGTGCCAGCAGCTTGCAACTAGCGGGAGGCAATGAGCAGTTCTTC	CASSLQLAGGNEQFF	-	TRBV5-4	TRBD2	TRBJ2-1
TGTGCCAGCAGTGACAGTAACTATGGCTACACCTTC	CASSDSNYGYTF	-	TRBV2	-	TRBJ1-2
TGTGCCAGCAACCCCGACAGGAACAATGAGCAGTTCTTC	CASNPDRNNEQFF	-	TRBV5-4	-	TRBJ2-1
TGTGCCAGCAGCCCGACTAGATCCTACAATGAGCAGTTCTTC	CASSPTRSYNEQFF	-	TRBV4-2	-	TRBJ2-1
TGCGCCAGCAGCCTCGACAGGGGTGAGCAGTACTTC	CASSLDRGEQYF	-	TRBV5-1	TRBD1	TRBJ2-7
TGTGCCAGCAGTACTACGGGTGCCGGGACTAGCGGTACAGATACGCAGTATTTT	CASSTTGAGTSGTDTQYF	-	TRBV27	TRBD2	TRBJ2-3